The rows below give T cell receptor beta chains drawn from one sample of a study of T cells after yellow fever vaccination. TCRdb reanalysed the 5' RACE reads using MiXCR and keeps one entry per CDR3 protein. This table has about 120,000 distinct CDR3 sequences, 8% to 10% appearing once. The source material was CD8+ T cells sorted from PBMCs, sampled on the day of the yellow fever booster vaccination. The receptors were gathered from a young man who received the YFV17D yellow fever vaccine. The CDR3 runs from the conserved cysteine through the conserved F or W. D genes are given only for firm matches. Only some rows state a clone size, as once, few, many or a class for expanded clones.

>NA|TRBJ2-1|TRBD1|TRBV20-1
TGCAGTGCTAGGGGGCGGTCCCCGGGGACAGGGGTTACCTACAATGAGCAGTTCTTC
CSARGRSPGTGVTYNEQFF
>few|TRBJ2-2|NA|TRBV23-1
TGCGCCAGCAGCAGGGCCCCGAACACCGGGGAGCTGTTTTTT
CASSRAPNTGELFF
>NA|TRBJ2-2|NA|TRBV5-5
TGTGCCAGCAGCTCCCTCCACCCGACGAACACCGGGGAGCTGTTTTTT
CASSSLHPTNTGELFF
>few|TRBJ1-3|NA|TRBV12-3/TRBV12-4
TGTGCCAGCAGTTACAAATGGGGTGGCCGAAACACCATATATTTT
CASSYKWGGRNTIYF
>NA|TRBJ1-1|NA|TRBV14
TGTGCCAGCAGCCAAAGGTTCACTGAAGCTTTCTTT
CASSQRFTEAFF
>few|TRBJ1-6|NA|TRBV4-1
TGCGCCAGCAGCCAAGCTGGGACTTCACCCCTCCACTTT
CASSQAGTSPLHF
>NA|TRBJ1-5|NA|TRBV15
TGTGCCACCAGCAGAGATGCGGAGATCAATCAGCCCCAGCATTTT
CATSRDAEINQPQHF
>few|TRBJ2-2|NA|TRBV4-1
TGCGCCAGCAGCCAAGATCTATGGGCCGGGGAGCTGTTTTTT
CASSQDLWAGELFF
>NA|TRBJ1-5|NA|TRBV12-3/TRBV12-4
TGTGCCAGCGGGCGGGGGCCGGGGCAGCCCCAGCATTTT
CASGRGPGQPQHF
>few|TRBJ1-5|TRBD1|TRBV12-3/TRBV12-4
TGTGCCAGCAGCCCACCGACAGGGGTTAGCAATCAGCCCCAGCATTTT
CASSPPTGVSNQPQHF
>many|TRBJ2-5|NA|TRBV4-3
TGCGCCAGCAGCCAAGATTTGGCAAAGACCCAGTACTTC
CASSQDLAKTQYF
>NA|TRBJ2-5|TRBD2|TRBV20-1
TGCAGTGCTAGAGGGGGACTAGGCGGGTTGGAGACCCAGTACTTC
CSARGGLGGLETQYF
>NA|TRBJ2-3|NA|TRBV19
TGTGCCAGTAGTATAGGAGGTCACCCGGGGACAGATACGCAGTATTTT
CASSIGGHPGTDTQYF
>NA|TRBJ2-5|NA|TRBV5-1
TGCGCCAGCAGCTCAGGGGGGGAGCAATTCGGCTGGGCGACCCAGTACTTC
CASSSGGEQFGWATQYF
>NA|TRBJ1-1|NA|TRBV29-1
TGCAGCGTTGAGGGGGGCACTGAAGCTTTCTTT
CSVEGGTEAFF
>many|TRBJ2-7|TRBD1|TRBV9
TGTGCCAGCAGCCCAACGACAGGGAACGAGCAGTACTTC
CASSPTTGNEQYF
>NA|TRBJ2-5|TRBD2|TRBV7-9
TGTGCCAGCAGCTTCCCTTGGACTAGTAAGTCCCAAGAGACCCAGTACTTC
CASSFPWTSKSQETQYF
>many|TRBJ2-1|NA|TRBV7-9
TGTGCCAGCCGACGAGGCTCCTACAATGAGCAGTTCTTC
CASRRGSYNEQFF
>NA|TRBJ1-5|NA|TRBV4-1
TGCGCCAGCAGCCAAGTGCCCTTTGGGGATCAGCCCCAGCATTTT
CASSQVPFGDQPQHF
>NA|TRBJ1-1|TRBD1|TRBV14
TGTGCCAGCAGCTGGCAGGGGGCAACTGAAGCTTTCTTT
CASSWQGATEAFF
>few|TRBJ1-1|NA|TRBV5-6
TGTGCCAGCAGCTTGCTGGGGTCAGCTTTCTTT
CASSLLGSAFF
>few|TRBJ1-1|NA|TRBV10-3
TGTGCCATCACGGACAATTACGGCGCTGAAGCTTTCTTT
CAITDNYGAEAFF
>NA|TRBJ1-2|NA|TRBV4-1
TGCGCCAGCAGCCAAGCGGGCTCCGACTATGGCTACACCTTC
CASSQAGSDYGYTF
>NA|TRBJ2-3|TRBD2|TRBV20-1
TGCAGTGCTCCCCCGGCGGGGGGGCGCACAGATACGCAGTATTTT
CSAPPAGGRTDTQYF
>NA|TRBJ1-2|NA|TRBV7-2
TGTGCCAGCAGCTTATCATGGCAGCCAATAAACTATGGCTACACCTTC
CASSLSWQPINYGYTF
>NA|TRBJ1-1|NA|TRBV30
TGTGCCTGGAGTGTATGGGGAGTTAACACTGAAGCTTTCTTT
CAWSVWGVNTEAFF
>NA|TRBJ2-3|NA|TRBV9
TGTGCCAGCAGTCCCGGACAGATTAGCACAGATACGCAGTATTTT
CASSPGQISTDTQYF
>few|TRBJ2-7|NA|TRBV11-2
TGTGCCAGCAGCTTATTGCGAGGCAGCTCCTACGAGCAGTACTTC
CASSLLRGSSYEQYF
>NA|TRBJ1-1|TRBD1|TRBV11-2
TGTGCCAGCAGCTTACCCATCTTCATAGGGGGCGAGGGGAACACTGAAGCTTTCTTT
CASSLPIFIGGEGNTEAFF
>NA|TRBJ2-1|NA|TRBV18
TGTGCCAGCGGGGAGGGACAAGGCTCCTACAATGAGCAGTTCTTC
CASGEGQGSYNEQFF
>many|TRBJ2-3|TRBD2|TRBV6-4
TGTGCCAGCAGTGAAGCGGGGGGGAGCACAGATACGCAGTATTTT
CASSEAGGSTDTQYF
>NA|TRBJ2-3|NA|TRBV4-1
TGCGCCAGCAGCCAAGAAGGCGGGGCGGAAACAGATACGCAGTATTTT
CASSQEGGAETDTQYF
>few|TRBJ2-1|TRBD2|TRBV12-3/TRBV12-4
TGTGCCAGCAGTTTAGGGACTAGCATGGGGCAGTTCTTC
CASSLGTSMGQFF
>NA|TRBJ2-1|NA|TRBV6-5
TGTGCCAGCAGTTACGGGGTAGGTGAGCAGTTCTTC
CASSYGVGEQFF
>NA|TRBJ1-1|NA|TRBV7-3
TGTGCCAGCAGCTTAACCCTGAACACTGAAGCTTTCTTT
CASSLTLNTEAFF
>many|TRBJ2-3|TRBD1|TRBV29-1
TGCAGCGTTGAGGGACAGGGGGGAGATACGCAGTATTTT
CSVEGQGGDTQYF
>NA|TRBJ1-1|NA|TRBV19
TGTGCCAGTAGTATTGGAGGGGGCACTGAAGCTTTCTTT
CASSIGGGTEAFF
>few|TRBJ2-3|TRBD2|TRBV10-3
TGTGCCATCAGGGGGGGGAGGGAGACGCAGTATTTT
CAIRGGRETQYF
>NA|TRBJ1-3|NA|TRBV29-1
TGCAGCGTTGCCAGGGGACGAAACACCATATATTTT
CSVARGRNTIYF
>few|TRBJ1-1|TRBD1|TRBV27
TGTGCCAGCAGGCAGGGGGCGAACACTGAAGCTTTCTTT
CASRQGANTEAFF
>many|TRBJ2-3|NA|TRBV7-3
TGTGCCAGCAGCTTAATGGGGGGCGCCGCAGATACGCAGTATTTT
CASSLMGGAADTQYF
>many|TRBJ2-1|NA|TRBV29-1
TGCAGCGTTGAAGGGGCTAGCTCCTACAATGAGCAGTTCTTC
CSVEGASSYNEQFF
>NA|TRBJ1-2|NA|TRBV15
TGTGCCACCAGCTCTACCCCCCTGGGCCGTAACTATGGCTACACCTTC
CATSSTPLGRNYGYTF
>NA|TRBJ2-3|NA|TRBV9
TGTGCCAGCAGCGCTTGGGACCCGGGAGATACGCAGTATTTT
CASSAWDPGDTQYF
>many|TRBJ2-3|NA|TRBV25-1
TGTGCCAGCAGTGAATCCCAGGGGCGGGGGCCACCCCGGGGAACAGATACGCAGTATTTT
CASSESQGRGPPRGTDTQYF
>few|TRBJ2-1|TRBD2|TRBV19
TGTGCCAGTAGACTAGCGGGGGGAGCCTACAATGAGCAGTTCTTC
CASRLAGGAYNEQFF
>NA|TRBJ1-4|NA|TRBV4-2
TGTGCCAGCAGCCAAGAAAGGGGCGCAACTAATGAAAAACTGTTTTTT
CASSQERGATNEKLFF
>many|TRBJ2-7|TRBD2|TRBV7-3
TGTGCCAGCAGCTTGGCCGGCGGGGGGGCCTACGAGCAGTACTTC
CASSLAGGGAYEQYF
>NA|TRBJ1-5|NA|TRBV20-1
TGCAGTGCTAGAGACTACCTGCAGGAAATTTCTCGCAGGGGCAATCAGCCCCAGCATTTT
CSARDYLQEISRRGNQPQHF
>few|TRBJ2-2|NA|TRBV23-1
TGCGCCAGCCCGACCGGGACATGCCCCGGGGAGCTGTTTTTT
CASPTGTCPGELFF
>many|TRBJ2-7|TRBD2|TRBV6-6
TGTGCCAGCAGTTACCCACGGGAGGGGACTTACGAGCAGTACTTC
CASSYPREGTYEQYF
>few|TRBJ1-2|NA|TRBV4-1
TGCGCCAGCAGCCAAGCACGGATGGGGGGCTACACCTTC
CASSQARMGGYTF
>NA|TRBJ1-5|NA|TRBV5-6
TGTGCCAGCAGCCAAGGACAGTATAGCAATCAGCCCCAGCATTTT
CASSQGQYSNQPQHF
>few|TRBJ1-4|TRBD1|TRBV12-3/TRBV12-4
TGTGCCAGCAGTTTTACAGGGGTCGTTGAAAAACTGTTTTTT
CASSFTGVVEKLFF
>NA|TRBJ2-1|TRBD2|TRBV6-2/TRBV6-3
TGTGCCAGCGCCGGGGGGGCCAATGAGCAGTTCTTC
CASAGGANEQFF
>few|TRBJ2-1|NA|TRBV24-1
TGTGCCACCAGCCAGCAGTTCTTC
CATSQQFF
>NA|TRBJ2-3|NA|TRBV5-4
TGTGCCAGCAGCTTGTCAGGCGATCCCGATACGCAGTATTTT
CASSLSGDPDTQYF
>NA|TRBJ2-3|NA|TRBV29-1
TGCAGCGTTGAACGGAGTGGCGCCACAGATACGCAGTATTTT
CSVERSGATDTQYF